These T cell receptor beta chains were read from a single sample in a study of graft-versus-host responses after intestinal transplantation. Sequencing used immunoSEQ multiplex PCR; TCRdb keeps in-frame clones, though not all of them. The table includes some 64,000 clones, approximately 90% detected once. These receptors' antigens are unknown. The sample in question was unstimulated CD8+ T cells sorted from spleen or lymph node cells, obtained before transplant. These receptor sequences come from a human donor who was the organ donor for an intestinal transplant. Both conserved end residues are part of each CDR3. The D gene is left open where the match is weak. Size tells how often a clone was seen (once, few, many) or the class of an expanded clone, and some rows leave it out.

>TRBJ2-5|.|.|TRBV28
CASSLAWQGWETQYF
TGTGCCAGCAGTTTAGCTTGGCAGGGATGGGAGACCCAGTACTTC
>TRBJ2-3|TRBD1|.|TRBV7-8
CASVAGTGGIDTQYF
TGTGCCAGCGTTGCCGGGACAGGGGGGATAGATACGCAGTATTTT
>TRBJ1-2|.|once|TRBV7-9
CASSLDRDSF
TGTGCCAGCAGCTTAGACAGGGATTCCTTC
>TRBJ2-7|.|.|TRBV4-1
CASSPPGSYSYEQYF
TGCGCCAGCAGCCCGCCGGGGTCTTACTCCTACGAGCAGTACTTC
>TRBJ2-3|.|.|TRBV10-3
CAISRGGNTDTQYF
TGTGCCATCAGTAGGGGCGGGAACACAGATACGCAGTATTTT
>TRBJ2-1|.|.|TRBV7-8
CASSLRRGMNEQFF
TGTGCCAGCAGCCTACGGAGGGGAATGAATGAGCAGTTCTTC
>TRBJ2-1|TRBD2|.|TRBV4-3
CASPQRWLAGSGEQFF
TGCGCCAGCCCCCAGAGGTGGCTAGCGGGATCCGGTGAGCAGTTCTTC
>TRBJ2-7|TRBD1|once|TRBV7-2
CASSPTGAEQYF
TGTGCCAGCAGCCCAACAGGGGCCGAGCAGTACTTC
>TRBJ2-2|TRBD1|.|TRBV9
CASSVGGQGIPTGELFF
TGTGCCAGCAGCGTAGGGGGACAGGGTATACCCACCGGGGAGCTGTTTTTT
>TRBJ2-3|TRBD2|.|TRBV6-1
CASSPSGRADTQYF
TGTGCCAGCAGTCCTAGCGGGAGGGCAGATACGCAGTATTTT
>TRBJ2-7|TRBD2|.|TRBV6-1
CASSENSGRVEQYF
TGTGCCAGCAGTGAGAATAGCGGGAGGGTCGAGCAGTACTTC
>TRBJ1-6|.|.|TRBV27
CASSLSQVANSPLHF
TGTGCCAGCAGTTTATCACAGGTGGCCAATTCACCCCTCCACTTT
>TRBJ2-1|.|.|TRBV7-2
CASSLLVEQFF
TGTGCCAGCAGCTTATTAGTTGAGCAGTTCTTC
>TRBJ1-1|.|.|TRBV18
CASSLLNTEAFF
TGTGCCAGCTCACTATTGAACACTGAAGCTTTCTTT
>TRBJ1-5|.|.|TRBV6-6
CASSTGNQPQHF
TGTGCCAGCAGTACAGGGAATCAGCCCCAGCATTTT
>TRBJ2-7|TRBD1|.|TRBV6-5
CASSYVQGADEQYF
TGTGCCAGCAGTTATGTTCAGGGGGCCGACGAGCAGTACTTC
>TRBJ1-2|TRBD1|.|TRBV9
CASSVSGGLVYGYTF
TGTGCCAGCAGCGTATCAGGGGGCCTAGTCTATGGCTACACCTTC